The 15 T cell receptor beta chains below all came from one sample that was sequenced in a study of blood T cell repertoires in COVID-19. This table comes from immunoSEQ multiplex PCR, and its TCRdb copy is limited to in-frame clones, with some not included. The table has around 420,000 clones, roughly 87% seen once. Sequencing used PBMCs or T cells enriched from blood (not recorded which). These receptors all stem from a woman aged 40 to 50 with acute COVID-19.

The CDR3 DNA sequence: TGTGCCAGAAGTTGGACAGGGAGCAATCAGCCCCAGCATTTT. This codes for CARSWTGSNQPQHF. The chain couples TRBV5-3 to TRBJ1-5, with 8 bases matching TRBD1. TRBV5-3 is annotated as an ORF whose role is uncertain. CDR3 length: 14 residues. The ends lost 5 bases at V and 1 base at J; junction bases unmatched: 2.

J is TRBJ1-1 and V is TRBV11-2, with a possible D match to TRBD1 (6 bases). The V gene lost 1 base and the J gene lost 7 bases, with 13 bases spanning the gap. Germline CDR1 is SGHAT and CDR2 is FQNNGV. This CDR3 is built from 14 residues. The DNA of the CDR3 is TGTGCCAGCAGCTTAGGATCAGTACAGGGTGAAGCTTTCTTT. Its translation: CASSLGSVQGEAFF.

The rearrangement joins TRBV7-8 to TRBJ1-4; 10 nucleotides match TRBD1. There are 15 residues in the CDR3. Germline V lookup: CDR1 SGHVS, CDR2 FQNEAQ. V was clipped by 4 bases and J by 3 bases; unmatched bases: 2. CDR3 region: CASSSGQGANEKLFF. CDR3 nucleotides: TGTGCCAGCAGCTCCGGACAGGGGGCTAATGAAAAACTGTTTTTT.

The chain links TRBV5-4 to TRBJ1-6; D uncertain. V was clipped by 1 base and J by 7 bases, with 6 bases between them. Germline values: CDR1 SGHNT, CDR2 YYREEE (reference sequence). This CDR3 region has 13 residues. CDR3 coding DNA: TGTGCCAGCAGCTTGTGGAGCAATTCACCCCTCCACTTT. Residues: CASSLWSNSPLHF. Looking up the rest from reference TRBV5-4 and TRBJ1-6 gives the full variable domain: ETGVTQSPTHLIKTRGQQVTLRCSSQSGHNTVSWYQQALGQGPQFIFQYYREEENGRGNFPPRFSGLQFPNYSSELNVNALELDDSALYLCASSLWSNSPLHFGNGTRLTVT.

The CDR3 DNA reads TGTGCCAGCAGCAAAGGGACTAGGTACAATGAGCAGTTCTTC. Protein product: CASSKGTRYNEQFF. This chain connects TRBV21-1 to TRBJ2-1; the table assigns TRBD2, which was not confirmed against the DNA. TRBV21-1 is listed as a pseudogene. The CDR3 runs to 14 residues.

The V and J genes are TRBV6-6 and TRBJ2-1; a possible D gene is TRBD2 (6 bases). CDR1 is MNHNY and CDR2 is SVGAGI in the germline V gene (reference sequence). With 6 bases removed from V and 8 bases from J, the gap between germline ends came to 17 bases. This CDR3 is 14 amino acids long. CDR3 loop: CASRGPQGGDEQFF. CDR3 coding DNA: TGTGCCAGCAGAGGCCCTCAGGGAGGTGATGAGCAGTTCTTC.

The chain recombines TRBV30 with TRBJ2-6; D gene uncertain. CDR3 length: 15 residues. The V end was cut by 3 bases, the J end by 0 bases, with 9 bases between. The germline gives CDR1 GTSNPN, CDR2 SVGIG (reference sequence). The CDR3 DNA follows: TGTGCCTGGAGAAGAGTCCTCTCTGGGGCCAACGTCCTGACTTTC. Its translation is CAWRRVLSGANVLTF.

The genes are TRBV6-2 or TRBV6-3 and TRBJ1-1; weak D call: TRBD1 (6 bases). The CDR3 runs 15 residues. V lost 0 bases, J lost 1 base, and 9 bases lay in between. The germline V gene has CDR1 MNHEY and CDR2 SVGEGT. The CDR3 loop reads CASSYSQGKNTEAFF. For the CDR3, the DNA is TGTGCCAGCAGTTACTCCCAGGGGAAGAACACTGAAGCTTTCTTT.

The gene calls are TRBV6-6 and TRBJ2-7; 12 positions match TRBD1. Per the germline V gene, CDR1 is MNHNY and CDR2 is SVGAGI (reference sequence). The CDR3 is made up of 15 amino acids. J was trimmed by 7 bases and V by 5 bases; bases with no gene match: 9. The CDR3 is CASSRGDRGRGEQYF. Written as DNA, the CDR3 is TGTGCCAGCAGTAGGGGGGACAGGGGGCGCGGGGAGCAGTACTTC.

The CDR3 bases are TGTGCCAGCAGTGATACCGGGACAGAAGACTCTGGGGCCAACGTCCTGACTTTC. Protein product: CASSDTGTEDSGANVLTF. This rearrangement joins TRBV27 to TRBJ2-6, with 7 positions matching TRBD1. From germline, CDR1 is MNHEY and CDR2 SMNVEV (reference sequence). The CDR3 contains 18 residues. Losses at the gene ends were 5 bases for V and 0 bases for J; bases not matched to a gene: 10.

V is TRBV2 and J is TRBJ2-1; 12 nucleotides agree with TRBD2. The CDR3 extends over 15 amino acids. Germline V gene lookup returns CDR1 SNHLY and CDR2 FYNNEI. J gave up 6 bases and V 5 bases, and 5 bases lay outside the gene matches. The CDR3 nucleotides are TGTGCCAGCAGTCGACTAGCGGGGGCCCCCAATGAGCAGTTCTTC. Its protein is CASSRLAGAPNEQFF.

As to this clone: The sample contains more than one DNA sequence encoding this CDR3. J is TRBJ2-7 and V is TRBV11-2; 8 bases agree with TRBD1. Germline V CDR1 and CDR2: SGHAT, FQNNGV. V lost 3 bases, J lost 0 bases, and 4 bases stayed unmatched. The CDR3 extends over 15 amino acids. The chain's CDR3 is CASSFGTGGSYEQYF. In DNA form, the CDR3 reads TGTGCCAGCAGCTTCGGGACAGGCGGCTCCTACGAGCAGTACTTC.

Turning to this clone: No DNA is shown, since the ends of the CDR3 on it are uncertain; the CDR3 is the one TCRdb lists. The CDR3 reads CASSSLTFGGGCTDTQYF. J is TRBJ2-3 and V is TRBV5-1; TRBD2 was called by the table and not checked on the DNA. The germline V gene encodes CDR1 SGHRS and CDR2 YFSETQ. The CDR3 comprises 18 residues, both ends counted.

This clone was counted once. This chain links TRBV5-1 with TRBJ2-3, with 9 bases aligning to TRBD1. The CDR3 loop spans 15 amino acids. Unmatched junction bases numbered 8, after V lost 5 bases and J lost 4 bases. CDR1 and CDR2 (germline): SGHRS, YFSETQ. In DNA form, the CDR3 reads TGCGCCAGCAGGGGATTAACAGGGGGCTCAGATACGCAGTATTTT. It codes for CASRGLTGGSDTQYF. Combining the CDR3 with reference TRBV5-1 and TRBJ2-3 gives the whole variable domain KAGVTQTPRYLIKTRGQQVTLSCSPISGHRSVSWYQQTPGQGLQFLFEYFSETQRNKGNFPGRFSGRQFSNSRSEMNVSTLELGDSALYLCASRGLTGGSDTQYFGPGTRLTVL.

The chain carries TRBV3-1 (or the pseudogene TRBV3-2) and TRBJ1-2; D call uncertain. CDR1 LGHDT and CDR2 YNNKEL come from the germline V gene (reference sequence). V was shortened by 4 bases and J by 2 bases, with 11 bases between the two germline ends. CDR3 size: 14 residues. CDR3 region: CASSLPSGNYGYTF. The CDR3 nucleotides read TGTGCCAGCAGCCTCCCGTCGGGGAACTATGGCTACACCTTC.